Listed here is a single T cell receptor (beta chain). This entry comes from a study of blood T cell repertoires in COVID-19. Study information: The origin of the acute and convalescent COVID-19 samples was the United States, Italy and Spain.

V dropped 5 bases and J dropped 10 bases, with 9 bases sitting between them. Germline loops: CDR1 SEHNR, CDR2 FQNEAQ (reference sequence). The CDR3 has 12 amino acids. The protocol was immunoSEQ multiplex PCR, while the TCRdb copy is restricted to in-frame clones and leaves out a portion. In the table there are 90,000 to 100,000 clones, about 85% of which are singletons. Sequenced: peripheral blood. The chain couples TRBV7-9 to TRBJ1-6; D unresolved. This clonotype was sampled from a man in his 70s with acute or convalescent COVID-19. CDR3 residues: CASSHPLSPLHF. The CDR3 nucleotides read TGTGCCAGCAGCCATCCCCTATCACCCCTCCACTTT.